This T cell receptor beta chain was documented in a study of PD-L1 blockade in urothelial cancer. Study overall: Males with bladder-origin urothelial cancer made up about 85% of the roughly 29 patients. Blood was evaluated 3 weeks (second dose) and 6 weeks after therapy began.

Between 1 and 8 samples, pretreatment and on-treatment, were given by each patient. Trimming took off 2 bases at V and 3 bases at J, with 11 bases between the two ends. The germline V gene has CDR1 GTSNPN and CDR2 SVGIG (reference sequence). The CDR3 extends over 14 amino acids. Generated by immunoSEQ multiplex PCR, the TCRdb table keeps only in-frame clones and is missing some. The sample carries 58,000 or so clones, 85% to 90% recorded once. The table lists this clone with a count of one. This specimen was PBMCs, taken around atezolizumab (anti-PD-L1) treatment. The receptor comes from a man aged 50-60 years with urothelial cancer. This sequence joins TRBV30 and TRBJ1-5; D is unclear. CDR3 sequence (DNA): TGTGCCTGGAGTTTCCGGTCTTACAATCAGCCCCAGCATTTT. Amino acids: CAWSFRSYNQPQHF.